This TCR beta chain comes out of a study of shared clonotypes between healthy human individuals. General observations from the study: Unshared clonotypes carried lower generation probabilities than those common to all four donors. Clonotype sharing among the donors was expected to vary with sequencing depth.

Trimming removed 4 bases from V and 2 bases from J, with 12 bases in between. There are 16 residues in the CDR3. CDR1 MNHNS and CDR2 SASEGT come from the germline V gene. The deep-level immunoSEQ assay was used. Clones were sequenced by immunoSEQ multiplex PCR, and TCRdb holds only the in-frame ones, with some missing. The repertoire has hundreds of thousands of clones, around four fifths of them found once; the top ten carry about 1.8%. Comment on this clone: Its target is unknown.

The sample taken for sequencing was memory CD4+ T cells sorted from blood. The subset was: CD45RA-negative fraction. This receptor was identified in a woman under 40 in good health. This chain links TRBV6-1 with TRBJ2-6; no clear D gene. The CDR3 reads CASSANTNPGANVLTF. The CDR3 DNA follows: TGTGCCAGCAGTGCTAATACGAACCCTGGGGCCAACGTCCTGACTTTC.